This TCR beta chain was sequenced for a study of cytomegalovirus exposure and HLA in healthy donors listed by TCRdb under 2017. Study-wide context: An earlier analysis of around 600 of the donors reported 250 to 300 Gb of sequence data and 117 million unique TCR beta sequences from about 180 million T cells. About 310 gigabases of sequencing data and approximately 80 million unique TCR sequences were included in an early release covering about 700 HLA-typed donors. Among the roughly 400 genotyped donors, approximately 81% belonged to the genetic ancestry cluster associated with self-reported Caucasian donors. The study was designed to test whether signatures of past pathogen exposure could be identified by cataloging public T cell receptors. The study used immunosequencing to profile the T cell repertoires of several hundred subjects and linked those repertoires to cytomegalovirus serostatus. In addition to the first cohort of hundreds of subjects, a separate validation cohort of over 90 different subjects was used. High-throughput TCR immunosequencing, statistical association of individual TCRs with disease status, and machine learning were combined to predict cytomegalovirus infection status. A later analysis re-analyzed previously published TCR beta repertoires from hundreds of donors and added high-resolution HLA genotyping to study TCR occurrence patterns. The later analysis used no new phenotypic data to find candidate immune exposures, relying instead on TCR beta sequences and their occurrence across donors. To decide whether each TCR beta V gene segment behaved as functional or pseudogenic, an earlier analysis of approximately 590 of the donors relied on high-throughput TCR beta sequencing. Donor age, sex, ethnicity and CMV serostatus were compiled alongside the repertoire data. A later genetic analysis took genome-wide SNP genotypes for about three fifths of the 666 donors and used that subset as a discovery cohort. All discovery cohort repertoires had been generated on a single sequencing platform. HLA typing included class I and class II loci at four-digit resolution. Typing coverage differed by locus: A, B, C, DRB1 and DQB1 were typed in about 620-630 donors, DQA1 in about 560, DPA1 in 600 to 610, and DPB1 in around 490. About five DR-DQ haplotypes were handled as single units for association and clustering, since linkage in the cohort was strong. Among some 400 genotyped donors of the cohort, an average of approximately 250,000 unique TCR beta nucleotide sequences were sequenced per donor, approximately 20% of them non-productive. Results and caveats for the whole study, not just this receptor: V-gene and J-gene trimming of TCR beta chains was associated with a missense DCLRE1C variant in a later genetic analysis, and the association was replicated in an independent cohort. Because HLA typing was missing for some donors at each locus, association tests included only the typed subset. CMV serostatus was the only immune exposure information available for the cohort. Because counts were too low, about 15 rarely observed V segments, including chromosome 9 orphons, were left out of the earlier analysis of 500 to 750 of the donors. Compared with the roughly 600-donor mean, donors in an Asian-associated ancestry cluster had fewer N-insertions in productive TCRs, according to a later genetic analysis. The study gave a list of roughly 150 TCR beta chains associated with cytomegalovirus. When HLA alleles, especially DR and DQ, strongly co-occurred, TCR associations were difficult to assign to individual alleles. Presence/absence analyses assumed roughly uniform sequencing depth across donors, an assumption that may not hold. Correlated functional status among segregating V segments might reflect linkage disequilibrium, but an unknown experimental factor could not be ruled out. In an earlier analysis of some 500 of the donors, most TCR beta V segments appeared in productive rearrangements about 87% or about 30% of the time, broadly matching IMGT annotations. A later analysis found that most CMV-associated TCR beta chains appeared HLA-restricted, with HLA associations seemingly driven largely by CMV exposure. This cohort had only TCR beta chains sequenced, and the lack of alpha or paired-chain data limited which features could be detected. In vitro tests confirmed that a few of the cytomegalovirus-associated TCR beta chains recognize cytomegalovirus antigens. According to a later analysis, parvovirus B19, influenza, CMV and Epstein-Barr virus appeared linked to several top co-occurrence clusters. Specific HLA alleles were associated with around 18,000 TCR beta sequences at a false discovery rate of 0.05 in a later analysis. A group of highly shared sequence variants was considered likely to be a technical artifact of the sequencing pipeline. While some public TCRs were present in many individuals, most TCR sequences turned up only very rarely across donors. According to a later analysis, TCR association rates differed among HLA loci, with DRB1 alleles showing the most associated TCRs and HLA-C alleles showing the fewest. It was suggested by the authors that the approach could potentially be generalized to other disease states and immunological phenotypes. A further reported finding was that TCR beta sequences accurately predicted the HLA-A and HLA-B alleles for most subjects in the first cohort. The classifier was reported to diagnose cytomegalovirus status with high specificity and sensitivity in both the original cohort and the validation cohort. Compared with equally common non-associated chains, HLA-associated TCR beta chains in a later analysis were more clonally expanded and had lower generation probabilities.

About this clone itself: The antigen it recognizes is unknown. One base away there is no much larger clone; base qualities are not given.

The cohort was made up of about 670 healthy bone marrow donors. At the time of sampling, every cohort member was nominally healthy, though immune exposures that went unrecorded were likely present. The donor was CMV seropositive and belonged to the group of about 290 seropositive cohort members. A peripheral blood sample was collected from each donor, and TCR beta sequencing was performed on peripheral blood mononuclear cells. The Qiagen DNeasy Blood Extraction Kit was used to extract genomic DNA from the blood cell samples. The method behind the library was the immunoSEQ multiplex PCR assay. For the multiplex PCR, a mixture combining 60 forward primers for TCR Vbeta segments and 13 reverse primers for TCR Jbeta segments was used. Amplification of the CDR3 region of rearranged TCR beta genes was performed with a multiplex PCR assay on genomic DNA. On the Illumina HiSeq System, the amplified TCR beta libraries were sequenced as 87-base-pair reads. Regarding the original processing steps: In a later analysis, some 80 million unique TCR beta chains were counted across the approximately 640 repertoires, and approximately 11 million of these chains were shared by at least two donors. To remove PCR and sequencing errors, raw reads were error-corrected and collapsed into unique sequences using a nearest-neighbor algorithm that merged closely related sequences. Alignment of CDR3 sequences to IMGT reference sequences was used to assign V, D and J gene segments. For a sequence to be retained, a match of at least six nucleotides was required to both a V gene segment and a J gene segment. A rearrangement counted as productive if the CDR3 had no stop codons and remained in frame with V and J, and every other rearrangement counted as non-productive. CDR3 was defined according to IMGT convention as the region running from the second conserved V-encoded cysteine to the conserved J-encoded phenylalanine. In an earlier analysis of some 550 of the donors, sequences lacking an unambiguous match to a single V gene segment were excluded. An earlier analysis of just under 600 of the donors called V segments functional above 56.7% productive rearrangements and segregating when the between-donor standard deviation exceeded 5%. A statistical classification framework was developed to diagnose cytomegalovirus status using the catalog of TCR beta chain sequences. In a later analysis, V and J genes were assigned by comparing TCR nucleotide sequences against IMGT/GENE-DB human TR gene sequences. Using the TCRdist pipeline, a later analysis assigned CDR3 sequences along with most-parsimonious VDJ recombination scenarios. A later analysis defined each TCR beta chain by its CDR3 amino acid sequence plus V-gene family, and excluded reads lacking a unique V-gene family. A later analysis removed 500 to 600 highly shared, low-generation-probability nucleotide sequences to deal with suspected cross-contamination and a sequencing artifact. A later analysis calculated a clonal expansion index for each public chain from normalized within-repertoire ranks of inferred template counts. Generation probabilities in a later analysis came from a VDJ recombination model fitted to out-of-frame rearrangements, and those results were checked against IGoR. A later analysis scored TCR-TCR, TCR-HLA and TCR-CMV co-occurrence with hypergeometric tests, applying a repertoire-size bias correction to TCR pairs. In a later analysis, false discovery rates were estimated by permuting HLA or CMV assignments 20 times. A later analysis grouped co-occurring TCRs with DBSCAN, adding TCRdist sequence similarity when clustering within HLA-allele-positive subsets. For co-occurrence clustering, repertoires with fewer than 30,000 or more than 120,000 public chains were excluded, along with several repertoires with anomalous nucleotide sharing. Drawn from immuneACCESS, this table holds only the in-frame rearrangements with V and J called that TCRdb kept. Clones are partly lost; checked studies trace under half to an unresolved V gene and leave the rest unexplained. The V and J calls and clone size are taken from that table; D and trimming were inferred from the DNA. The sample table shows 150,000 or so clones, and approximately 80% are seen once. The biggest ten clones account for 5.6% of the sample.

The origin of this receptor is a woman aged 40 to 55 in good health and CMV-seropositive. Material for sequencing was PBMCs.

The DNA reads TGTGCCAGCAGCTCCCCGGGGGAGACCCAGTACTTC. Translated, it gives CASSSPGETQYF. The chain employs TRBV7-2 and TRBJ2-5; the D gene is possibly TRBD2, with 5 bases matching. V loses 4 bases, J loses 5 bases, and the germline ends lie 8 bases apart. The germline V gene sets CDR1 to SGHTA and CDR2 to FQGNSA. The CDR3 covers 12 residues, taking in both the cysteine and the phenylalanine. CDR3 DNA is the only sequence kept; it has 36 bases, read in frame from the first base.